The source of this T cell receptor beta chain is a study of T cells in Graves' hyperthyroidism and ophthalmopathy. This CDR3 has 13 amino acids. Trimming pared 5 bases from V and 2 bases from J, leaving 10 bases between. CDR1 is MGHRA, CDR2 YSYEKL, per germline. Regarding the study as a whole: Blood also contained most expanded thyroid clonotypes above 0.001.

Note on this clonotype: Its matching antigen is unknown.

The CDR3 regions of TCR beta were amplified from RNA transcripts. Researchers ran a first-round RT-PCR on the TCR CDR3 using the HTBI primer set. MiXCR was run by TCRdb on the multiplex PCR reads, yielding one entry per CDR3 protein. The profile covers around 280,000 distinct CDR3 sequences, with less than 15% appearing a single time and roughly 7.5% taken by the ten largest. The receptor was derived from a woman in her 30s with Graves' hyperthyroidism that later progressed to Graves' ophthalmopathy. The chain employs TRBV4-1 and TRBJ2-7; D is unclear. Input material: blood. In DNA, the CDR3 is TGCGCCAGCAGCGAGACATTCACCTACGAGCAGTACTTC. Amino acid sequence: CASSETFTYEQYF.